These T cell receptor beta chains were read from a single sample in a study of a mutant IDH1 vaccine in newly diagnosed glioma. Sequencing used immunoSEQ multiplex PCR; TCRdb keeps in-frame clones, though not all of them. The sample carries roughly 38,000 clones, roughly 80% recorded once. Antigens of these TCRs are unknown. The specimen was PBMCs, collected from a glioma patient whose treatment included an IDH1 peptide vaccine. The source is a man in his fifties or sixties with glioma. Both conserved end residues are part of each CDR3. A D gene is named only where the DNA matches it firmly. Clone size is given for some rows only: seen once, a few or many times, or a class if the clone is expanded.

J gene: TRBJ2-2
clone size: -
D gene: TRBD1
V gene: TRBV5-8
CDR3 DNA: TGTGCCAGCAGCTTAACGGGACAGGCGTACACCGGGGAGCTGTTTTTT
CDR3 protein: CASSLTGQAYTGELFF

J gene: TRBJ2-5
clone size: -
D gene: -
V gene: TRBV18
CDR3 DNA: TGTGCCAGCTCATCTCGGGGGGAGACCCAGTACTTC
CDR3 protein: CASSSRGETQYF

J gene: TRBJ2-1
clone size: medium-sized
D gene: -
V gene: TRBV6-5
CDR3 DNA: TGTGCCAGCAGTCTTGGGGGGGCCGAGCAGTTCTTC
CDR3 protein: CASSLGGAEQFF

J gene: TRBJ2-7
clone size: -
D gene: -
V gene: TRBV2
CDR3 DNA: TGTGCCAGCACCCGGGACACCGGCTCCTACGAGCAGTACTTC
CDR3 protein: CASTRDTGSYEQYF

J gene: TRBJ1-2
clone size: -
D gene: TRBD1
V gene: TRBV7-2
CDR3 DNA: TGTGCCAGCAGCGAAGGACAGGTGCTCTATGGCTACACCTTC
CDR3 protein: CASSEGQVLYGYTF

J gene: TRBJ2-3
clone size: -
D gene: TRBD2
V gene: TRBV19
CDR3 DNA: TGTGCCAGTACCCGGAAGGGACTAGCGGGGGGTACAGATACGCAGTATTTT
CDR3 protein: CASTRKGLAGGTDTQYF

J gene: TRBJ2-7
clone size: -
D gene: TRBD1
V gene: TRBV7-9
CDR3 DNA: TGTGCCAGCAGCTCGGGACAGGGGTGGTACGAGCAGTACTTC
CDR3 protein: CASSSGQGWYEQYF

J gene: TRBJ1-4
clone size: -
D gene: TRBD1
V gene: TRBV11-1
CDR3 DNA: TGTGCCAGCAGCCCGAACCGACAGGGTCTAGGTGAAAAACTGTTTTTT
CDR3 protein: CASSPNRQGLGEKLFF

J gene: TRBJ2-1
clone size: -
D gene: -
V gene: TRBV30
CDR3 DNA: TGTACCTGCAACAGGGTTGTTCGGGACGGTGAGCAGTTCTTC
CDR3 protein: CTCNRVVRDGEQFF

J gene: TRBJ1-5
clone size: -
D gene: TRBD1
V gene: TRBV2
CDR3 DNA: TGTGCCAGCAGCCCCGACAGGGCGTCAGGGCAGCCCCAGCATTTT
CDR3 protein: CASSPDRASGQPQHF

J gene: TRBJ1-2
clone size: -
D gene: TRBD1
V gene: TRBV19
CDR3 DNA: TGTGCCAGTAGTCCTGGACAGGGGTTCTTCTATGGCTACACCTTC
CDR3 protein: CASSPGQGFFYGYTF

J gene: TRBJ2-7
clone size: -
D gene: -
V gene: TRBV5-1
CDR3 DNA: TGCGCCAGCAGCTCGAGGACAGATCCTAGCGAGCAGTACTTC
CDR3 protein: CASSSRTDPSEQYF

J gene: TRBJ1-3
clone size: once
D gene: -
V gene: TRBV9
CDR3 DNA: TGTGCCAGCAGCGCCACGGGGGGAAACACCATATATTTT
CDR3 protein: CASSATGGNTIYF